The 18 T cell receptor beta chains given below trace back to one sample, sequenced in a study of graft-versus-host responses after intestinal transplantation. Clones were sequenced by immunoSEQ multiplex PCR, and TCRdb holds only the in-frame ones, with some missing. The sample lists about 80,000 clones; around nine tenths were seen once. Their antigen targets remain unknown. This sample comprised unstimulated CD4+ T cells sorted from spleen or lymph node cells, obtained before intestinal transplant. The receptors shown here come from a human donor who received an intestinal transplant.

The rearrangement joins TRBV7-6 to TRBJ2-7; perhaps TRBD1 as D (6 bases). The germline CDR1 and CDR2 sequences are SGHVS and FNYEAQ. The CDR3 spans 16 residues. Trimming pared 5 bases from V and 0 bases from J, leaving 17 bases between. CDR3 in amino acids: CASSLLGGPSSYEQYF. The CDR3 DNA follows: TGTGCCAGCAGCCTCCTTGGGGGCCCTAGCTCCTACGAGCAGTACTTC.

This sequence joins TRBV7-3 and TRBJ2-6; 8 positions agree with TRBD1. V shed 1 base, J shed 0 bases, and the junction held 5 bases outside the gene matches. The length of the CDR3 is 18 residues. CDR1 and CDR2 from the germline V gene are SGHTA and FQGTGA. As DNA, the CDR3 is TGTGCCAGCAGCTTAAAGGGGACAGGAGCCTCTGGGGCCAACGTCCTGACTTTC. Protein: CASSLKGTGASGANVLTF.

The chain is built from TRBV5-6 and TRBJ2-2, with TRBD1 identical over 9 bases. Germline V gene lookup returns CDR1 SGHDT and CDR2 YYEEEE. CDR3 length: 18 residues. The ends lost 0 bases at V and 5 bases at J; junction bases unmatched: 11. The CDR3 nucleotides are TGTGCCAGCAGCTTGGGGACTTCCGGGACAGGGTTTACCGGGGAGCTGTTTTTT. As protein: CASSLGTSGTGFTGELFF.

This rearrangement joins TRBV2 to TRBJ2-5, with D possibly TRBD1 on 6 matching bases. The CDR3 is made up of 12 amino acids. The V and J ends lost 6 bases and 5 bases respectively, with 10 bases between them. The germline V gene encodes CDR1 SNHLY and CDR2 FYNNEI. The CDR3 coding sequence is TGTGCCAGCAGCCCAAGGGGGGAGACCCAGTACTTC. Its translation: CASSPRGETQYF.

The CDR3 here is CASSLSTSGVGYEQYF. The CDR3 DNA reads TGTGCCAGCAGTTTATCGACTAGCGGGGTGGGCTACGAGCAGTACTTC. The rearrangement links TRBV28 to TRBJ2-7; 11 nucleotides match TRBD2. CDR3 length: 16 residues. V shed 1 base and J 3 bases; nucleotides not matched to a gene: 5. Germline V gene lookup returns CDR1 MDHEN and CDR2 SYDVKM.

V gene TRBV4-1 combines with J gene TRBJ1-1; no clear D gene. Germline V gene data show CDR1 as MGHRA and CDR2 as YSYEKL. Trimming removed 0 bases at V and 0 bases at J, with 8 bases between. CDR3 length: 15 residues. In DNA form, the CDR3 reads TGCGCCAGCAGCCAAGAGGAGTTAATGAACACTGAAGCTTTCTTT. It translates to CASSQEELMNTEAFF.

V is TRBV10-1 and J is TRBJ2-2; tentatively, D is TRBD2 (5 bases). The V end lost 5 bases, the J end lost 5 bases, and 9 bases lay between the germline ends. The germline gives CDR1 WNHNN, CDR2 SYGVQD (reference sequence). This CDR3 contains 13 residues. CDR3 amino acids: CASSPGWTGELFF. The CDR3 coding sequence is TGCGCCAGCAGTCCGGGATGGACCGGGGAGCTGTTTTTT.

This clone was picked up one time. The chain employs TRBV5-4 and TRBJ2-1, with D possibly being TRBD2 (6 bases). There are 15 residues in the CDR3. The V end lost 2 bases, the J end lost 0 bases, and 9 bases lay between the germline ends. Germline CDR1 is SGHNT and CDR2 is YYREEE (reference sequence). This CDR3 is CASSFSGFSYNEQFF. In DNA, the CDR3 is TGTGCCAGCAGCTTTAGCGGATTCTCCTACAATGAGCAGTTCTTC.

V gene TRBV2 combines with J gene TRBJ2-7, with a tentative D call TRBD2 (6 bases). CDR3 length equals 12 residues. The V gene's germline CDR1 is SNHLY and CDR2 FYNNEI. Trimming took off 6 bases at V and 1 base at J, with 7 bases between the two ends. The CDR3 region is CASREGSYEQYF. The DNA for the CDR3 is TGTGCCAGCAGGGAGGGGTCCTACGAGCAGTACTTC.

This sequence joins TRBV15 and TRBJ1-1; D may be TRBD1 (6 bases). CDR1 is LNHNV and CDR2 is YYDKDF in the germline V gene (reference sequence). V lost 10 bases and J 1 base, leaving 13 bases between the germline ends. CDR3 length equals 13 residues. The CDR3 region has the DNA TGTGCCAGTACGAAGGGGGAGAACACTGAAGCTTTCTTT. This translates into CASTKGENTEAFF.

This chain links TRBV5-1 with TRBJ2-1, with TRBD2 matching over 7 bases. The germline V gene has CDR1 SGHRS and CDR2 YFSETQ. The CDR3 contains 18 residues. With 7 bases clipped from V and 7 bases from J, the junction kept 23 bases outside the gene matches. CDR3 residues: CASGRPNPLREEVNEQFF. The CDR3 DNA follows: TGCGCCAGCGGCCGACCCAACCCTTTACGGGAGGAGGTTAATGAGCAGTTCTTC.

The V and J genes are TRBV18 and TRBJ2-7, with a possible D match to TRBD1 (6 bases). This CDR3 spans 15 amino acids. CDR1 KGHSH and CDR2 LQKENI come from the germline V gene. V dropped 2 bases and J dropped 2 bases, with 13 bases sitting between them. The CDR3 DNA sequence: TGTGCCAGCTCACCAAAAGGTAGGGGGACCTACGAGCAGTACTTC. Its protein is CASSPKGRGTYEQYF.

The chain joins TRBV5-1 to TRBJ2-5, with D possibly matching TRBD1 (6 bases). Trimming took off 4 bases at V and 2 bases at J, with 12 bases between the two ends. Germline-derived CDR1 and CDR2 are SGHRS and YFSETQ. The CDR3 loop spans 14 amino acids. Here the CDR3 DNA reads TGCGCCAGCAGCCCCCGGACAGCACAAGAGACCCAGTACTTC. Residues: CASSPRTAQETQYF.

The chain links TRBV6-6 to TRBJ2-3; TRBD1 matches 9 bases. CDR1 and CDR2 (germline): MNHNY, SVGAGI (reference sequence). The CDR3 spans 15 residues. V lost 6 bases, J lost 0 bases, and 4 bases stayed unmatched. CDR3 bases: TGTGCCAGCAGGTACAGGGGGCTAAGCACAGATACGCAGTATTTT. Translated: CASRYRGLSTDTQYF.

V and J are TRBV7-9 and TRBJ1-2; 8 bases align to TRBD1. The CDR3 has 13 residues. Trimming at V came to 5 bases and at J to 8 bases, leaving 7 bases not matched to a gene. The germline gives CDR1 SEHNR, CDR2 FQNEAQ (reference sequence). The CDR3 loop reads CASSRGQGAGYTF. CDR3 in DNA: TGTGCCAGCAGCCGTGGACAGGGAGCCGGCTACACCTTC.

The genes are TRBV25-1 and TRBJ1-2; TRBD1 matches 8 bases. Trimming took 7 bases from V and 8 from J; bases not matched to a gene: 6. The CDR3 length is 12 residues. From germline, CDR1 is MGHDK and CDR2 SYGVNS. CDR3 sequence reads: CASTGGGEGYTF. CDR3 DNA: TGTGCCAGCACAGGGGGCGGTGAAGGCTACACCTTC.

The rearrangement joins TRBV2 to TRBJ1-5, with D tentatively TRBD1 (6 bases). The CDR3 runs to 16 residues. Germline CDR1 and CDR2: SNHLY and FYNNEI. Trimming left V 4 bases short and J 3 bases short, with 16 bases between. Here the CDR3 DNA reads TGTGCCAGCAGTGGGCGGGGCGGGGGCTTCAATCAGCCCCAGCATTTT. Translating gives CASSGRGGGFNQPQHF.

CDR3: CASRTAGTGPETQYF. CDR3 nucleotides: TGTGCCTCACGAACCGCCGGGACAGGCCCGGAGACCCAGTACTTC. The J gene is TRBJ2-5, the V gene TRBV28, with 8 bases matching TRBD1. Germline CDR1 MDHEN, CDR2 SYDVKM. The CDR3 runs to 15 residues. Losses at the gene ends were 11 bases for V and 5 bases for J; bases not matched to a gene: 16.